The 25 T cell receptor beta chains reported below all come from one sample, sequenced in a study of beta chain features in type 1 diabetes. Study-level results: All four CD4+ subsets of Type 1 diabetes patients contained TCRB CDR3s that were moderately but significantly shorter.

These receptors' targets are unknown. The authors reverse transcribed all of the isolated RNA, so sequencing captured expressed TCRB transcripts. Sequencing was performed with immunoSEQ multiplex PCR; in TCRdb, only in-frame clones are kept and a portion is missing. This sample has about 300,000 clones, with approximately 13% found just once. The sample was naive CD4+ T cells from blood. The receptors here all came from a woman younger than 30 with type 1 diabetes.

This clone showed up just a few times. Other DNA sequences in the same sample also yield this CDR3. The V call is TRBV30, the J call TRBJ1-1; D is undetermined. CDR1 and CDR2 from the germline V gene are GTSNPN and SVGIG (reference sequence). The V and J ends lost 0 bases and 0 bases respectively, with 5 bases between them. CDR3 size: 13 residues. Written as DNA, the CDR3 is TGTGCCTGGAGTGTACTTTTGAACACTGAAGCTTTCTTT. Encoded protein: CAWSVLLNTEAFF.

The chain uses TRBV7-7 and TRBJ2-1; 13 nucleotides match TRBD2. The CDR3 is made up of 15 amino acids. J lost 6 bases, V lost 3 bases, and 2 bases had no gene match. Germline CDR1 reads SSHAT; CDR2 reads FNYEAQ (reference sequence). The CDR3 region has the DNA TGTGCCAGCAGCTTCGGGACTAGCGGGGTCAATGAGCAGTTCTTC. Encoded protein: CASSFGTSGVNEQFF.

This chain uses TRBV28 with TRBJ2-2, with TRBD1 matching over 9 bases. Germline CDR1 reads MDHEN; CDR2 reads SYDVKM. The CDR3 has 15 amino acids. V dropped 5 bases and J dropped 5; count of bases not matched to a gene: 6. CDR3 nucleotides: TGTGCCAGCAGTACACAGGGGGCAGGTACCGGGGAGCTGTTTTTT. Translating it yields CASSTQGAGTGELFF.

The chain combines TRBV7-9 with TRBJ2-7, with TRBD1 as a possible D gene (6 bases). The CDR3 loop spans 15 amino acids. Germline assignment: CDR1 SEHNR and CDR2 FQNEAQ (reference sequence). V lost 0 bases, J lost 2 bases, and 11 bases lay in between. Here the CDR3 DNA reads TGTGCCAGCAGCTTAGCCCCAGACAGGACCTACGAGCAGTACTTC. Translating gives CASSLAPDRTYEQYF.

The rearrangement links TRBV6-6 to TRBJ1-4; D is possibly TRBD1 (5 bases). Germline V CDR1 and CDR2: MNHNY, SVGAGI (reference sequence). This CDR3 has 14 residues. Trimming took 8 bases from V and 3 from J, leaving 13 bases between them. CDR3 in DNA: TGTGCCAGCTACTCCCGACAGTCTAATGAAAAACTGTTTTTT. Protein: CASYSRQSNEKLFF.

This clone occurred a few times. The CDR3 here is CASSYSSAGTGQFF. In DNA, the CDR3 is TGTGCCAGCAGTTACTCATCAGCCGGGACAGGGCAGTTCTTC. This rearrangement joins TRBV6-5 to TRBJ2-1, with TRBD1 identical over 8 bases. Germline CDR1 reads MNHEY; CDR2 reads SVGAGI. The CDR3 length is 14 residues. The V and J ends lost 0 bases and 12 bases, in that order; junction bases with no gene match: 7.

The sample holds a few counts of this clone. The chain is built from TRBV19 and TRBJ1-5; a possible D gene is TRBD1 (5 bases). V was trimmed by 5 bases and J by 4 bases, leaving 18 bases between them. Germline-derived CDR1 and CDR2 are LNHDA and SQIVND (reference sequence). The length of the CDR3 is 16 residues. This CDR3 reads CASSFGRDRKNQPQHF. Here the CDR3 DNA reads TGTGCCAGTAGTTTTGGCAGGGATAGAAAGAATCAGCCCCAGCATTTT. The variable domain in full, completed from reference TRBV19 and TRBJ1-5, reads DGGITQSPKYLFRKEGQNVTLSCEQNLNHDAMYWYRQDPGQGLRLIYYSQIVNDFQKGDIAEGYSVSREKKESFPLTVTSAQKNPTAFYLCASSFGRDRKNQPQHFGDGTRLSIL.

This clone was observed many times. The chain has TRBV4-3 and TRBJ2-4; TRBD2 agrees at 8 bases. The CDR3 is 14 amino acids. The ends lost 0 bases at V and 9 bases at J; junction bases unmatched: 4. CDR1 and CDR2 from the germline V gene are LGHNA and YSLEER. This CDR3 is CASSQELAAGIQYF. DNA for the CDR3: TGCGCCAGCAGCCAAGAACTAGCGGCGGGCATTCAGTACTTC.

This clone turned up a few times. The chain combines TRBV30 with TRBJ2-7; D not resolved. Germline V gene lookup returns CDR1 GTSNPN and CDR2 SVGIG (reference sequence). The CDR3 consists of 13 residues. Deletions cut 0 bases from V and 3 bases from J, with 9 bases between. CDR3: CAWSVSVGYEQYV. DNA for the CDR3: TGTGCCTGGAGTGTAAGCGTCGGCTACGAGCAGTACGTC.

The chain couples TRBV18 to TRBJ2-5, with 7 bases aligning to TRBD2. V was clipped by 1 base and J by 2 bases; unmatched bases: 10. This CDR3 is built from 17 residues. Germline values: CDR1 KGHSH, CDR2 LQKENI. CDR3 nucleotides: TGTGCCAGCTCACCACAGTCGGGACTAAATTTACAAGAGACCCAGTACTTC. It specifies CASSPQSGLNLQETQYF. The complete variable domain, with remaining parts taken from reference TRBV18 and TRBJ2-5, reads NAGVMQNPRHLVRRRGQEARLRCSPMKGHSHVYWYRQLPEEGLKFMVYLQKENIIDESGMPKERFSAEFPKEGPSILRIQQVVRGDSAAYFCASSPQSGLNLQETQYFGPGTRLLVL.

This chain connects TRBV27 to TRBJ1-1, with TRBD1 as a possible D gene (6 bases). The CDR3 sequence is 13 residues long. Germline CDR1 is MNHEY and CDR2 is SMNVEV (reference sequence). With 6 bases removed from V and 5 bases from J, the gap between germline ends came to 13 bases. The CDR3 protein is CASSRTQGTEAFF. CDR3 nucleotide sequence: TGTGCCAGCAGCAGGACCCAGGGGACTGAAGCTTTCTTT.

The chain joins TRBV9 to TRBJ2-7; tentative D call: TRBD1 (6 bases). CDR3 length: 15 residues. The germline V gene has CDR1 SGDLS and CDR2 YYNGEE. V shed 3 bases and J shed 2 bases, with 15 bases lying between them. CDR3 coding DNA: TGTGCCAGCAGCGCTGGACAGACAGTTGCCTACGAGCAGTACTTC. It encodes CASSAGQTVAYEQYF. Full variable domain (missing parts from reference TRBV9 and TRBJ2-7): DSGVTQTPKHLITATGQRVTLRCSPRSGDLSVYWYQQSLDQGLQFLIQYYNGEERAKGNILERFSAQQFPDLHSELNLSSLELGDSALYFCASSAGQTVAYEQYFGPGTRLTVT.

The chain has TRBV9 and TRBJ2-4; TRBD1 might be the D (5 bases). Trimming pared 0 bases from V and 0 bases from J, leaving 13 bases between. The CDR3 loop spans 17 amino acids. Germline V CDR1 and CDR2: SGDLS, YYNGEE. Here the CDR3 reads CASSVEPGRLAKNIQYF. The CDR3, as DNA: TGTGCCAGCAGCGTAGAGCCAGGGCGGTTAGCCAAAAACATTCAGTACTTC.

This chain joins TRBV5-1 and TRBJ2-3, with TRBD2 matching over 7 bases. Germline CDR1 reads SGHRS; CDR2 reads YFSETQ. V shed 5 bases and J 9 bases; nucleotides not matched to a gene: 3. The CDR3 length is 11 residues. CDR3 region: CASRAGDTQYF. The CDR3 DNA reads as TGCGCCAGCAGGGCGGGGGACACGCAGTATTTT. Using reference TRBV5-1 and TRBJ2-3 for the parts outside the CDR3, the full variable domain is KAGVTQTPRYLIKTRGQQVTLSCSPISGHRSVSWYQQTPGQGLQFLFEYFSETQRNKGNFPGRFSGRQFSNSRSEMNVSTLELGDSALYLCASRAGDTQYFGPGTRLTVL.

The chain is built from TRBV29-1 and TRBJ1-2; 7 bases agree with TRBD1. The V segment lost 7 bases and the J segment 4 bases; nucleotides outside the gene matches: 9. Germline values: CDR1 SQVTM, CDR2 ANQGSEA. The CDR3 runs 13 residues. The CDR3 spells CSAGTDFGYGYTF. For the CDR3, the DNA is TGCAGCGCGGGGACAGACTTCGGCTATGGCTACACCTTC. Based on the CDR3 plus reference TRBV29-1 and TRBJ1-2, the full variable domain is SAVISQKPSRDICQRGTSLTIQCQVDSQVTMMFWYRQQPGQSLTLIATANQGSEATYESGFVIDKFPISRPNLTFSTLTVSNMSPEDSSIYLCSAGTDFGYGYTFGSGTRLTVV.

This clone was observed a few times. The chain is built from TRBV6-1 and TRBJ2-7; 7 bases fit TRBD1. The CDR3 consists of 14 residues. Trimming at V came to 6 bases and at J to 2 bases, leaving 7 bases not matched to a gene. Looked up from germline, CDR1 is MNHNS and CDR2 is SASEGT. The CDR3 DNA reads TGTGCCAGCAGCTCGACAGGGCTTACCTACGAGCAGTACGTC. It specifies CASSSTGLTYEQYV.

This clone occurred a few times. The genes are TRBV28 and TRBJ2-1, with D possibly being TRBD1 (6 bases). This CDR3 has 16 residues. The ends were cut back, 5 bases at V and 6 bases at J, with 20 bases in the middle. Germline CDR1 is MDHEN and CDR2 is SYDVKM. In DNA, the CDR3 is TGTGCCAGCAGTCTACAGGACAGCAGGTTTTTCAATGAGCAGTTCTTC. As protein: CASSLQDSRFFNEQFF. The complete variable domain, with remaining parts taken from reference TRBV28 and TRBJ2-1, reads DVKVTQSSRYLVKRTGEKVFLECVQDMDHENMFWYRQDPGLGLRLIYFSYDVKMKEKGDIPEGYSVSREKKERFSLILESASTNQTSMYLCASSLQDSRFFNEQFFGPGTRLTVL.

This clone turned up a few times. The genes are TRBV29-1 and TRBJ1-1; tentatively, D is TRBD1 (6 bases). Germline CDR1 is SQVTM and CDR2 is ANQGSEA. The V gene lost 3 bases and the J gene lost 8 bases, with 13 bases spanning the gap. The CDR3 sequence is 12 residues long. The CDR3 spells CSVEGTPREAFF. The CDR3 nucleotides read TGCAGCGTTGAGGGGACACCCAGAGAAGCTTTCTTT.

This rearrangement joins TRBV7-2 to TRBJ2-3, with 13 bases matching TRBD2. CDR1 is SGHTA and CDR2 is FQGNSA in the germline V gene. The CDR3 is made up of 14 amino acids. With V trimmed by 6 bases and J by 4 bases, 1 base remained unmatched. In DNA, the CDR3 is TGTGCCAGCAGACTAGCGGGAGGGTCAGATACGCAGTATTTT. Its translation: CASRLAGGSDTQYF.

The chain links TRBV2 to TRBJ2-1; 8 positions agree with TRBD2. The CDR3 runs to 14 residues. Looked up from germline, CDR1 is SNHLY and CDR2 is FYNNEI. V dropped 8 bases and J dropped 2; count of bases not matched to a gene: 5. Here the CDR3 reads CASAERETYNEQFF. CDR3 sequence (DNA): TGTGCCAGCGCCGAGCGGGAGACCTACAATGAGCAGTTCTTC. Full variable domain (remainder filled in from reference TRBV2 and TRBJ2-1): EPEVTQTPSHQVTQMGQEVILRCVPISNHLYFYWYRQILGQKVEFLVSFYNNEISEKSEIFDDQFSVERPDGSNFTLKIRSTKLEDSAMYFCASAERETYNEQFFGPGTRLTVL.

This clone has only a few counts. The rearrangement links TRBV5-1 to TRBJ2-2; D remains ambiguous. The CDR3 covers 14 residues. The germline V gene encodes CDR1 SGHRS and CDR2 YFSETQ. V was trimmed by 1 base and J by 6 bases, leaving 10 bases between them. In DNA, the CDR3 is TGCGCCAGCAGCTTGTTTCCACTACCCGGGGAGCTGTTTTTT. Encoded protein: CASSLFPLPGELFF. The full variable domain, its missing parts supplied by reference TRBV5-1 and TRBJ2-2, is KAGVTQTPRYLIKTRGQQVTLSCSPISGHRSVSWYQQTPGQGLQFLFEYFSETQRNKGNFPGRFSGRQFSNSRSEMNVSTLELGDSALYLCASSLFPLPGELFFGEGSRLTVL.

This clone was seen a handful of times. V and J are TRBV30 and TRBJ1-3; TRBD1 matches at 7 bases. Trimming took 2 bases from V and 0 from J; bases not matched to a gene: 7. From germline, CDR1 is GTSNPN and CDR2 SVGIG (reference sequence). The CDR3 spans 16 residues. CDR3 nucleotide sequence: TGTGCCTGGAGTCACGGACAGGCGATCTCTGGAAACACCATATATTTT. Protein product: CAWSHGQAISGNTIYF.

This clone was seen a handful of times. The V and J genes are TRBV6-1 and TRBJ2-1; D remains unclear. Germline assignment: CDR1 MNHNS and CDR2 SASEGT. The CDR3 consists of 13 residues. Between the trimmed V and J ends, which lost 0 bases and 10 bases, there was a span of 10 bases. The CDR3 DNA is TGTGCCAGCAGTGAAGCGCCATCACGGGAGCAGTTCTTC. Amino acid sequence: CASSEAPSREQFF.

The rearrangement uses TRBV6-5 and TRBJ2-7; no definite D call. In germline, CDR1 is MNHEY, CDR2 SVGAGI. V was shortened by 0 bases and J by 3 bases, with 9 bases between the two germline ends. This CDR3 region has 14 residues. CDR3 DNA: TGTGCCAGCAGTTACTCGAGATCGCGCTACGAGCAGTACTTC. Its translation: CASSYSRSRYEQYF.

The rearrangement joins TRBV7-9 to TRBJ1-2; D might be TRBD1 (5 bases). Between the trimmed V and J ends, which lost 1 base and 0 bases, there was a span of 9 bases. The CDR3 loop spans 15 amino acids. Germline V gene lookup returns CDR1 SEHNR and CDR2 FQNEAQ (reference sequence). CDR3 coding DNA: TGTGCCAGCAGCTTAGTGCCAGGGACTAACTATGGCTACACCTTC. Its translation is CASSLVPGTNYGYTF.